The present TCR beta chain was sequenced within a study of blood T cell repertoires in COVID-19 (dated by TCRdb to 2019 to 2021). For the wider study: Samples from collaborators originated in the United States, Italy and Spain and spanned both the acute and convalescent phases of COVID-19. A de-identified subject ID, COVID-19 status, age in years and sex were almost always included in the sample metadata. The dataset comprised deeply sampled blood TCRbeta repertoires from subjects exposed to, actively infected with, or recovered from COVID-19. The repertoires were made available in a free public database intended to serve as a resource for research on the immune response to SARS-CoV-2. The prospective study material was composed of cDNA or gDNA derived from T cells, B-cell-depleted T cells, or PBMCs. Samples came from the ongoing ImmuneRACE study (first 160 participants) plus 1,254 subjects from 6 global collaborators. Where available, HLA class I and class II types were taken from metadata supplied by the sample provider and were not determined by assay-based typing. What the authors observed across the whole study: The amount of clinical and demographic metadata varied by source and participant and was provided uncurated.

Of note for this clone: No cognate antigen has been identified for it. No much larger clonotype is one base removed from it; base qualities were not supplied.

The CDR1 and CDR2 encoded by the germline V gene are SNHLY and FYNNEI. Including the terminal cysteine and phenylalanine, the CDR3 comprises 15 residues. Only CDR3 DNA is held: 45 bases, read in frame from base 1. Between the V and J ends, shortened by 5 bases and 3 bases respectively, the junction contains 13 bases. TCRbeta CDR3 regions were amplified from genomic DNA by means of the immunoSEQ Assay, a bias-controlled multiplex PCR. The source study handled its data this way. Nucleated cell counts per sample were estimated from amplification of reference gene primers within the assay. To quantify the absolute abundance of each unique TCRbeta CDR3 rearrangement, sequence reads were collapsed and filtered. For each sample, productive Simpson clonality was calculated by taking the square root of Simpson's diversity index across productive rearrangements. Drawn from immuneACCESS, this table holds only the in-frame rearrangements with V and J called that TCRdb kept. Clones are partly lost; checked studies trace under half to an unresolved V gene and leave the rest unexplained. V, J and clone size reflect that table, while D and trimming were determined from the DNA. The sample records over 100,000 clones, more than 90% of which are singletons. 1.5% to 2.5% of the sample lies in the top ten.

At one collaborating source in Seattle, patients were enrolled during active infection and were followed longitudinally through the course of disease. Collaborating institutions collected whole blood in K2EDTA tubes following their own protocols. Collaborator samples were shipped for TCRbeta analysis as frozen whole blood, isolated PBMCs, or DNA extracted from either sample type. The source of this sequence is a woman aged 45-65 years with COVID-19, enrolled during active disease. The sequence is built from TRBV2 and TRBJ2-2, with the D gene uncertain. The material sequenced was peripheral blood. Here the CDR3 is given as CASSQDGSYTGELFF. At the DNA level, the sequence is TGTGCCAGCAGTCAAGACGGTTCATACACCGGGGAGCTGTTTTTT.